This TCR beta chain was recorded in a study of human thymus T cells. Donor material was obtained from healthy Finnish infants undergoing corrective surgery for congenital heart defects. Only in-frame clones appear in the TCRdb table, and some are missing; sequencing was by immunoSEQ multiplex PCR. This table has some 50,000 clones, 85% to 95% appearing once. About this clone: Its target is not known.

The CDR3 totals 14 residues. V was clipped by 3 bases and J by 2 bases; unmatched bases: 1. Germline assignment: CDR1 MNHNS and CDR2 SASEGT. Study-level findings and limits: Blood and thymic repertoires both appeared biased in V and J gene usage.

This clonotype was sampled from a girl less than two years old with a congenital heart defect but otherwise immunologically healthy. This rearrangement joins TRBV6-1 to TRBJ2-1; TRBD1 matches at 7 bases. Specimen: blood. The CDR3 DNA is TGTGCCAGCAGTGAGCAGGGGGCCTACAATGAGCAGTTCTTC. Translation gives CASSEQGAYNEQFF.